This TCR beta chain stems from a study of spatial heterogeneity in lung cancer. Noted time point: sample taken at primary tumor resection. Sequencing of whole RNA from tumor, nontumor lung or frozen PBMC involved no sorting. This clonotype is labeled as medium-sized (0.01 to 0.1%). Germline CDR1 reads SQVTM; CDR2 reads ANQGSEA. The CDR3 is made up of 16 amino acids. J gave up 2 bases and V 6 bases, and 12 bases lay outside the gene matches. TCRdb reprocessed the 5' RACE reads via MiXCR and lists one record per CDR3 protein. This table holds roughly 9,300 distinct CDR3 sequences, 6.5% to 10% found once.

Sample: PBMCs, taken at surgery. The source of this sequence is a female donor with early-stage non-small cell lung cancer. The rearrangement links TRBV29-1 to TRBJ2-5; 10 bases agree with TRBD2. The DNA of the CDR3 is TGCAGCGTCAAGAAGACAAGCGGGAGGGCACAAGAGACCCAGTACTTC. Protein sequence: CSVKKTSGRAQETQYF.